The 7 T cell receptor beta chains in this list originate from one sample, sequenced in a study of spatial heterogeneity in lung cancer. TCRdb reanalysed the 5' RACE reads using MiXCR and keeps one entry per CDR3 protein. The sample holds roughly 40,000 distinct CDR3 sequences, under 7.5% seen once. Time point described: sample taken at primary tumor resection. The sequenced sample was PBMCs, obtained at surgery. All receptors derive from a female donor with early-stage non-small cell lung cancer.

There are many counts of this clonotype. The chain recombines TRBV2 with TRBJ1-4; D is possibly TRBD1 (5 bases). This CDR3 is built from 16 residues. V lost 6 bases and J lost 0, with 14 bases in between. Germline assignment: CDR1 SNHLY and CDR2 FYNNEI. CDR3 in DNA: TGTGCCAGCAGACAAAGAGGGACTCCAACTAATGAAAAACTGTTTTTT. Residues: CASRQRGTPTNEKLFF.

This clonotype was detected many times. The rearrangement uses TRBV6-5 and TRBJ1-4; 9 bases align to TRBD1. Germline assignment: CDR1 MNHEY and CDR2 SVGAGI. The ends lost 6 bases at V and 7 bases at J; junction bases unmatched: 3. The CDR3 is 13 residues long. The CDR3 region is CASRGTGFEKLFF. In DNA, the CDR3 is TGTGCCAGCAGAGGGACAGGGTTTGAAAAACTGTTTTTT.

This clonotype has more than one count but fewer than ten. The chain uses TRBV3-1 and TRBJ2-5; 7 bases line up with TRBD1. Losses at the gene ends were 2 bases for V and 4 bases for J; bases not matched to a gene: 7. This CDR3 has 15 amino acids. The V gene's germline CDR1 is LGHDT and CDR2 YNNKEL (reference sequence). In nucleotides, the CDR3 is TGTGCCAGCAGCCAAAGGGGGCCCAGGGCAGAGACCCAGTACTTC. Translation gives CASSQRGPRAETQYF.

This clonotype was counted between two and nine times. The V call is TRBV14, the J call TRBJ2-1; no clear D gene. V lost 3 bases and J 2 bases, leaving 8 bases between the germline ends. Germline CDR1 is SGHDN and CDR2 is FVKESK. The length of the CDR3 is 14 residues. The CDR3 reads CASSHDRTYNEQFF. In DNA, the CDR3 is TGTGCCAGCAGCCATGATCGTACCTACAATGAGCAGTTCTTC.

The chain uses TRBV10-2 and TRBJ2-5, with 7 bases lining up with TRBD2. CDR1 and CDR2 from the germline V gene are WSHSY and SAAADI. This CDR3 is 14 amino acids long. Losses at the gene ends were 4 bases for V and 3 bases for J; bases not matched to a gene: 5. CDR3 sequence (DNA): TGCGCCAGCAGTGTACCGGGGACTAAAGAGACCCAGTACTTC. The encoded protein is CASSVPGTKETQYF.

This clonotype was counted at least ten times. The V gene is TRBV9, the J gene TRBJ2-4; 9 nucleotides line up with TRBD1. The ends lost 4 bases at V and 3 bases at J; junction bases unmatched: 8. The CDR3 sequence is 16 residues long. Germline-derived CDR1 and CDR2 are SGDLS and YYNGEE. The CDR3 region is CASSSMGTGNKNIQYF. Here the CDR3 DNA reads TGTGCCAGCAGCTCCATGGGGACAGGGAACAAAAACATTCAGTACTTC.

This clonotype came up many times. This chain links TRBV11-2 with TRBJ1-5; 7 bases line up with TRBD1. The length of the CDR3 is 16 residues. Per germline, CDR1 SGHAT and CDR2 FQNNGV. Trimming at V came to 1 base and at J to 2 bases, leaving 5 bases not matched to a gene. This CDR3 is CASSLGQGGGNQPQHF. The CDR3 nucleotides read TGTGCCAGCAGCTTAGGACAGGGCGGGGGCAATCAGCCCCAGCATTTT.